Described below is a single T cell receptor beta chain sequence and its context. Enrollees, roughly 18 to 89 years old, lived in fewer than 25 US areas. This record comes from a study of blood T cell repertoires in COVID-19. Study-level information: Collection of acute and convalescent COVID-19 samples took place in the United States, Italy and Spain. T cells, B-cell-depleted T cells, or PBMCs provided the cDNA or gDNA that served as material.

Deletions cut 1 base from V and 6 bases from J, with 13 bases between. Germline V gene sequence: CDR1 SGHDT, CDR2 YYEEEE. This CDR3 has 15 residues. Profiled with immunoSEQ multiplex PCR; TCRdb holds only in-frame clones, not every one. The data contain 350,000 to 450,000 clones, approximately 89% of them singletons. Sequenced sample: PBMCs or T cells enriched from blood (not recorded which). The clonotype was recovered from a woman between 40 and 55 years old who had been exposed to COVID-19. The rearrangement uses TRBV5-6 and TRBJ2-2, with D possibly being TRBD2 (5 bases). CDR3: CASSLTAVRAGELFF. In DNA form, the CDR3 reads TGTGCCAGCAGCTTGACGGCAGTGCGGGCCGGGGAGCTGTTTTTT.